This entry is about one T cell receptor (beta chain). This sample is drawn from a study of blood T cell repertoires in COVID-19. The overall study: Italy, Spain and the United States were the sources of the convalescent and acute COVID-19 samples. In each case, the material was cDNA or gDNA derived from T cells, B-cell-depleted T cells, or PBMCs.

In the original workflow: Reference gene primer amplification in the assay estimated nucleated cell counts. Sequenced by immunoSEQ multiplex PCR; TCRdb stores in-frame clones only, minus some. Clone size and V and J calls were adopted from that table, with D and trimming inferred from the DNA. The data contain about 140,000 clones, about 81% of them singletons. The V and J ends lost 6 bases and 4 bases respectively, with 13 bases between them. The CDR3 extends over 13 amino acids. Germline values: CDR1 MNHNY, CDR2 SVGAGI (reference sequence). The sequencing sample was made of peripheral blood. The clonotype comes from a woman of 80 years or more with acute or convalescent COVID-19. The chain joins TRBV6-6 to TRBJ2-7; the D gene is possibly TRBD1 (6 bases). CDR3 protein: CASRMGAWYEQYF. As DNA, the CDR3 is TGTGCCAGCAGGATGGGGGCTTGGTACGAGCAGTACTTC.